Listed below are T cell receptor beta chains from one sample, sequenced in a study of shared clonotypes between healthy human individuals. Sequencing was performed with immunoSEQ multiplex PCR; in TCRdb, only in-frame clones are kept and a portion is missing. The repertoire consists of roughly 2 million clones, with roughly 94% occurring once and the leading ten covering 0.13%. Sequencing was performed on naive CD4+ T cells sorted from blood. The receptor set was obtained from a young man in good health. CDR3s include the opening cysteine and the closing phenylalanine or tryptophan.

V: TRBV6-6; CDR3: CATIWRGRDTEAFF
V: TRBV6-6; CDR3: CATGGPITGELFF
V: TRBV11-2; CDR3: CASSPTGDEQFF
V: TRBV5-4; CDR3: CASSLRTSQETQYF
V: TRBV27; CDR3: CASSQRGSSYEQYF
V: TRBV18; CDR3: CASSAGTNSYEQYF
V: TRBV6-1; CDR3: CASSVGQTNTGELFF
V: TRBV18; CDR3: CASSLDQIGTGELFF
V: TRBV18; CDR3: CASSPVTGSQYF
V: TRBV11-2; CDR3: CASSLVVGVYTGELFF
V: TRBV10-3; CDR3: CAISDPGLAVKNIQYF
V: TRBV6-1; CDR3: CASSAGQGSSSYNEQFF
V: TRBV9; CDR3: CASSVGAYSNQPQHF
V: TRBV5-1; CDR3: CASSLANKESDTQYF
V: TRBV2; CDR3: CASTRGTTDTQYF
V: TRBV4-1; CDR3: CASSQITGDGADTQYF
V: TRBV5-4; CDR3: CASSPGTGPGNTIYF
V: TRBV5-1; CDR3: CASSSDSYGYTF
V: TRBV19; CDR3: CASSISILNTEAFF
V: TRBV10-3; CDR3: CAIRGDRGRNEQYF
V: TRBV18; CDR3: CASSPPGQGGYGYTF
V: TRBV28; CDR3: CASSTQGLRNEKLFF
V: TRBV5-1; CDR3: CASSLEGGPYGYTF
V: TRBV10-3; CDR3: CAISVGTGANVLTF
V: TRBV4-1; CDR3: CASSQAPGTSGTNEQFF
V: TRBV6-5; CDR3: CASSRNNLGNTEAFF
V: TRBV6-6; CDR3: CASSYSAGFYEQYF
V: TRBV10-2; CDR3: CASSTQGAQPQHF
V: TRBV30; CDR3: CAWSVRRVQETQYF
V: TRBV27; CDR3: CASSRDRGNTEAFF
V: TRBV19; CDR3: CASSIRATREEQYF
V: TRBV5-1; CDR3: CASSGKGAANTEAFF